These 26 T cell receptor beta chains originate from one sample sequenced in a study of cytomegalovirus exposure and HLA in healthy donors. A multiplex PCR was run with 60 Vbeta primers and 13 Jbeta primers. Profiling relied on immunoSEQ multiplex PCR, and the TCRdb table lists in-frame clones only, not all of them. Found here are more than 110,000 clones, roughly two thirds of them singletons; the top ten hold 1% to 1.5%. Sequenced sample: PBMCs. Receptor source: a woman aged 35 to 49 in good health and CMV-seronegative.

The J gene is TRBJ1-2, the V gene TRBV5-4, with 7 bases identical to TRBD1. The CDR3 has 15 residues. Trimming took 4 bases from V and 3 from J; bases not matched to a gene: 9. Germline CDR1 reads SGHNT; CDR2 reads YYREEE (reference sequence). CDR3 loop: CASSKGTVPHYGYTF. CDR3 sequence (DNA): TGTGCCAGCAGCAAAGGGACAGTCCCTCACTATGGCTACACCTTC.

This chain joins TRBV9 and TRBJ2-3, with 7 bases fitting TRBD2. Germline V lookup: CDR1 SGDLS, CDR2 YYNGEE. Losses at the gene ends were 3 bases for V and 6 bases for J; bases not matched to a gene: 7. This CDR3 has 14 amino acids. The CDR3 DNA reads TGTGCCAGCAGCGCTAGCGGACTTCGCGATACGCAGTATTTT. Residues: CASSASGLRDTQYF.

The J gene is TRBJ2-7, the V gene TRBV27; D unclear. Per the germline V gene, CDR1 is MNHEY and CDR2 is SMNVEV (reference sequence). Trimming removed 2 bases at V and 2 bases at J, with 10 bases between. This CDR3 comprises 14 residues. The CDR3 is CASSLAPQAYEQYF. The CDR3 DNA sequence: TGTGCCAGCAGTTTAGCTCCCCAGGCCTACGAGCAGTACTTC.

V gene TRBV20-1 combines with J gene TRBJ2-1; 7 bases match TRBD1. CDR1 and CDR2 from the germline V gene are DFQATT and SNEGSKA (reference sequence). This CDR3 has 11 residues. V shed 3 bases, J shed 13 bases, and the junction held 6 bases outside the gene matches. CDR3 sequence reads: CSARGTAGQFF. DNA for the CDR3: TGCAGTGCTAGGGGGACAGCTGGACAGTTCTTC.

This clone was counted only a few times. This chain joins TRBV4-1 and TRBJ2-7, with 7 positions matching TRBD2. The germline V gene has CDR1 MGHRA and CDR2 YSYEKL. With V trimmed by 0 bases and J by 4 bases, 15 bases remained unmatched. The CDR3 is made up of 18 amino acids. DNA for the CDR3: TGCGCCAGCAGCCAAGATGGGGTAGCGGGCCCGTTACCTTACGAGCAGTACTTC. Amino acid sequence: CASSQDGVAGPLPYEQYF.

V is TRBV5-4 and J is TRBJ1-5, with D unclear. V was trimmed by 0 bases and J by 5 bases, leaving 12 bases between them. Per the germline V gene, CDR1 is SGHNT and CDR2 is YYREEE (reference sequence). The CDR3 loop spans 15 amino acids. The CDR3 sequence: CASSLAPEVDQPQHF. The CDR3, as DNA: TGTGCCAGCAGCTTGGCCCCGGAGGTGGATCAGCCCCAGCATTTT.

The CDR3 DNA sequence: TGCAGCGTCGTTGTGTTTCAAGAGACCCAGTACTTC. It specifies CSVVVFQETQYF. V and J are TRBV29-1 and TRBJ2-5; D gene ambiguous. The germline CDR1 and CDR2 sequences are SQVTM and ANQGSEA. The V and J ends lost 6 bases and 2 bases respectively, with 10 bases between them. CDR3 length: 12 residues.

The V call is TRBV15, the J call TRBJ2-1; D possibly corresponds to TRBD1 (6 bases). Trimming pared 4 bases from V and 0 bases from J, leaving 7 bases between. The length of the CDR3 is 14 residues. CDR1 LNHNV and CDR2 YYDKDF come from the germline V gene (reference sequence). The CDR3 coding sequence is TGTGCCACCAGCAAGGGGGACTCCTACAATGAGCAGTTCTTC. This sequence encodes CATSKGDSYNEQFF.

This clone has only a few counts. The rearrangement links TRBV2 to TRBJ2-7; 8 nucleotides match TRBD1. Germline V CDR1 and CDR2: SNHLY, FYNNEI. V lost 7 bases, J lost 2 bases, and 16 bases stayed unmatched. The length of the CDR3 is 17 residues. The CDR3 spells CASTPGTGTAIPYEQYV. In DNA, the CDR3 is TGTGCCAGCACCCCCGGGACAGGTACGGCCATCCCCTACGAGCAGTACGTC.

This clone was seen a handful of times. The chain employs TRBV4-3 and TRBJ2-3, with D perhaps matching TRBD2 (5 bases). Germline CDR1 reads LGHNA; CDR2 reads YSLEER. The length of the CDR3 is 15 residues. Trimming cost V 0 bases and J 3 bases, with 10 bases left between them. CDR3 DNA: TGCGCCAGCAGCCAAGATAGGATAGCGACAGATACGCAGTATTTT. Translated, it gives CASSQDRIATDTQYF.

The chain employs TRBV19 and TRBJ1-2; the match to TRBD1 covers 7 bases. J lost 7 bases, V lost 5 bases, and 10 bases had no gene match. Per the germline V gene, CDR1 is LNHDA and CDR2 is SQIVND (reference sequence). CDR3 length: 14 residues. The CDR3 reads CASSLIEQGFGYTF. CDR3 nucleotide sequence: TGTGCCAGTAGTCTGATCGAACAGGGGTTTGGCTACACCTTC.

The gene calls are TRBV4-3 and TRBJ1-2, with a weak D call TRBD1 (6 bases). Deletions cut 2 bases from V and 5 bases from J, with 15 bases between. The germline V gene has CDR1 LGHNA and CDR2 YSLEER. There are 15 residues in the CDR3. The CDR3: CASSQQGTLTYGYTF. CDR3 nucleotide sequence: TGCGCCAGCAGCCAACAGGGGACCCTCACTTATGGCTACACCTTC.

This chain connects TRBV14 to TRBJ2-1; no firm D call. Trimming took 2 bases from V and 4 from J, leaving 15 bases between them. Germline assignment: CDR1 SGHDN and CDR2 FVKESK. The CDR3 contains 16 residues. For the CDR3, the DNA is TGTGCCAGCAGCCAAATAGGAGACTCAAGATACAATGAGCAGTTCTTC. This translates into CASSQIGDSRYNEQFF.

The chain is built from TRBV10-1 and TRBJ1-2; the match to TRBD1 covers 9 bases. Per the germline V gene, CDR1 is WNHNN and CDR2 is SYGVQD (reference sequence). The CDR3 sequence is 15 residues long. V dropped 1 base and J dropped 7; count of bases not matched to a gene: 7. This CDR3 is CASSEYRDREGGYTF. For the CDR3, the DNA is TGCGCCAGCAGTGAGTATCGGGACAGGGAAGGTGGCTACACCTTC.

The chain links TRBV11-2 to TRBJ1-1, with 7 nucleotides matching TRBD1. Germline loops: CDR1 SGHAT, CDR2 FQNNGV. V shed 4 bases, J shed 4 bases, and the junction held 12 bases outside the gene matches. The CDR3 loop spans 16 amino acids. The CDR3 here is CASSSGGEGAGTEAFF. In nucleotides, the CDR3 is TGTGCCAGCAGCTCGGGGGGGGAGGGGGCGGGCACTGAAGCTTTCTTT.

The chain links TRBV19 to TRBJ2-5; TRBD2 agrees at 12 bases. This CDR3 comprises 16 residues. Germline lookup yields CDR1 LNHDA and CDR2 SQIVND (reference sequence). Trimming removed 2 bases from V and 2 bases from J; junction bases left unmatched: 3. CDR3 DNA: TGTGCCAGTAGTATAAGCCTAGCGGGGGGGCAAGAGACCCAGTACTTC. It yields the protein CASSISLAGGQETQYF.

V and J are TRBV5-4 and TRBJ1-2; possibly TRBD1 for D (6 bases). V was pared by 2 bases and J by 4 bases, with 12 bases between. This CDR3 has 14 residues. Germline V gives CDR1 SGHNT, CDR2 YYREEE (reference sequence). The CDR3 loop reads CASSLTGWGYGYTF. The CDR3 DNA reads as TGTGCCAGCAGCTTAACAGGGTGGGGCTATGGCTACACCTTC.

The chain uses TRBV19 and TRBJ1-6; D ambiguous. V gave up 1 base and J gave up 14 bases, with 6 bases separating them. The CDR3 is 11 amino acids. Germline assignment: CDR1 LNHDA and CDR2 SQIVND (reference sequence). CDR3 coding DNA: TGTGCCAGTAGTATAGGCGAAACCCTCCACTTT. It codes for CASSIGETLHF.

The CDR3 DNA reads as TGTGCCAGCAGCTTAGATGACAGGCTGGCTTTCTTT. Translating gives CASSLDDRLAFF. This chain joins TRBV7-9 and TRBJ1-1; a weak D match, TRBD1 (6 bases). The germline gives CDR1 SEHNR, CDR2 FQNEAQ (reference sequence). Trimming removed 1 base from V and 11 bases from J, with 11 bases in between. CDR3 size: 12 residues. The complete variable domain, with remaining parts taken from reference TRBV7-9 and TRBJ1-1, reads DTGVSQNPRHKITKRGQNVTFRCDPISEHNRLYWYRQTLGQGPEFLTYFQNEAQLEKSRLLSDRFSAERPKGSFSTLEIQRTEQGDSAMYLCASSLDDRLAFFGQGTRLTVV.

This clone appeared a few times. V gene TRBV7-6 combines with J gene TRBJ1-6, with a tentative D call TRBD1 (6 bases). The CDR3 has 13 residues. CDR1 is SGHVS and CDR2 is FNYEAQ in the germline V gene. Trimming left V 5 bases short and J 6 bases short, with 8 bases between. Written as DNA, the CDR3 is TGTGCCAGCAGCCCCAGGGGTAATTCACCCCTCCACTTT. It specifies CASSPRGNSPLHF. Filled out from reference TRBV7-6 and TRBJ1-6, the complete variable domain reads GAGVSQSPRYKVTKRGQDVALRCDPISGHVSLYWYRQALGQGPEFLTYFNYEAQQDKSGLPNDRFSAERPEGSISTLTIQRTEQRDSAMYRCASSPRGNSPLHFGNGTRLTVT.

J is TRBJ1-1 and V is TRBV4-3; D is ambiguous. CDR1 is LGHNA, CDR2 YSLEER, per germline. This CDR3 has 13 amino acids. Between the trimmed V and J ends, which lost 4 bases and 3 bases, there was a span of 9 bases. The CDR3 reads CASSLKSDTEAFF. The CDR3 DNA follows: TGCGCCAGCAGCCTCAAATCAGACACTGAAGCTTTCTTT.

The chain carries TRBV9 and TRBJ2-1; 11 bases map to TRBD2. Per the germline V gene, CDR1 is SGDLS and CDR2 is YYNGEE. V lost 4 bases, J lost 5 bases, and 5 bases stayed unmatched. This CDR3 contains 15 residues. The CDR3 DNA reads TGTGCCAGCAGCCCGACTAGCGGGGACCACAATGAGCAGTTCTTC. This codes for CASSPTSGDHNEQFF.

This clone was observed a few times. The chain employs TRBV7-9 and TRBJ2-2; the D gene is possibly TRBD1 (6 bases). The ends were cut back, 4 bases at V and 2 bases at J, with 11 bases in the middle. This CDR3 contains 15 residues. Looked up from germline, CDR1 is SEHNR and CDR2 is FQNEAQ (reference sequence). CDR3 protein: CASSYRDSNTGELFF. The CDR3 region has the DNA TGTGCCAGCAGCTACAGGGATTCCAACACCGGGGAGCTGTTTTTT.

The chain is built from TRBV18 and TRBJ1-2; TRBD1 matches at 7 bases. Per germline, CDR1 KGHSH and CDR2 LQKENI. Trimming took 2 bases from V and 4 from J; bases not matched to a gene: 10. This CDR3 region has 16 residues. The CDR3 protein is CASSPTGDRVSYGYTF. CDR3 nucleotides: TGTGCCAGCTCACCAACTGGTGACAGGGTTTCCTATGGCTACACCTTC.

The rearrangement links TRBV5-1 to TRBJ1-2, with 7 positions matching TRBD1. The CDR3 consists of 14 residues. J gave up 5 bases and V 0 bases, and 4 bases lay outside the gene matches. CDR1 is SGHRS and CDR2 is YFSETQ in the germline V gene. This CDR3 reads CASSLEQGNYGYTF. CDR3 DNA: TGCGCCAGCAGCTTGGAACAGGGGAATTATGGCTACACCTTC.

The chain combines TRBV28 with TRBJ1-5; no firm D call. The germline V and J ends were trimmed by 6 bases and 6 bases, with 15 bases remaining between them. The germline gives CDR1 MDHEN, CDR2 SYDVKM. The length of the CDR3 is 14 residues. This CDR3 is CASSPGGGSQPQHF. The CDR3 nucleotides are TGTGCCAGCAGCCCTGGAGGCGGGAGTCAGCCCCAGCATTTT.